Shown below are 28 T cell receptor beta chains from a single sample sequenced in a study of cytomegalovirus exposure and HLA in healthy donors. PCR involved 60 Vbeta and 13 Jbeta primers. Only in-frame clones appear in the TCRdb table, and some are missing; sequencing was by immunoSEQ multiplex PCR. The table records under 150,000 clones, roughly four fifths of them present only once. The sequenced material came from PBMCs. The receptors here all came from a human donor in good health.

In this sample, this clone turned up a few times. This chain links TRBV19 with TRBJ2-7; weak D call: TRBD2 (6 bases). CDR3 length equals 14 residues. From germline, CDR1 is LNHDA and CDR2 SQIVND (reference sequence). V lost 2 bases and J lost 2, with 10 bases in between. CDR3 sequence reads: CASSIQAGPYEQYF. As DNA, the CDR3 is TGTGCCAGTAGTATACAAGCGGGCCCCTACGAGCAGTACTTC.

The CDR3 nucleotides read TGTGCCAGCAGCTCAGGGAGGACTGGAAACACCATATATTTT. It yields the protein CASSSGRTGNTIYF. The rearrangement joins TRBV7-9 to TRBJ1-3, with D possibly matching TRBD1 (5 bases). Trimming stripped 4 bases from V and 2 bases from J, with 9 bases between. Germline loops: CDR1 SEHNR, CDR2 FQNEAQ (reference sequence). The CDR3 consists of 14 residues.

This chain connects TRBV27 to TRBJ1-1; 10 nucleotides agree with TRBD1. Germline CDR1 and CDR2: MNHEY and SMNVEV (reference sequence). CDR3 size: 16 residues. V shed 2 bases and J 5 bases; nucleotides not matched to a gene: 8. The CDR3: CASSLESTGGRTEAFF. CDR3 nucleotides: TGTGCCAGCAGTTTAGAGTCGACAGGGGGCAGGACTGAAGCTTTCTTT.

The chain carries TRBV5-1 and TRBJ2-1; tentative D call: TRBD2 (6 bases). This CDR3 has 12 residues. Trimming took off 2 bases at V and 10 bases at J, with 10 bases between the two ends. From germline, CDR1 is SGHRS and CDR2 YFSETQ. Written as DNA, the CDR3 is TGCGCCAGCAGCTTTAGCGGTGCCGAGCAGTTCTTC. Encoded protein: CASSFSGAEQFF.

CDR3 in DNA: TGTGCCAGCAGCTTAGGAGGCGGGACAGGGGGTGAAAAACTGTTTTTT. Its protein product is CASSLGGGTGGEKLFF. The chain has TRBV7-6 and TRBJ1-4; TRBD1 aligns across 11 bases. The CDR3 runs to 16 residues. Germline trimming cut 1 base from V and 7 bases from J; bases unmatched to any gene: 5. Germline assignment: CDR1 SGHVS and CDR2 FNYEAQ.

This sequence joins TRBV5-1 and TRBJ1-1, with a weak D call TRBD1 (5 bases). The CDR3 loop spans 16 amino acids. Trimming pared 4 bases from V and 0 bases from J, leaving 16 bases between. CDR1 is SGHRS, CDR2 YFSETQ, per germline. CDR3 DNA sequence: TGCGCCAGCAGCCAAACCCGTGGACACCTGAACACTGAAGCTTTCTTT. Translating it yields CASSQTRGHLNTEAFF. Full variable domain (remainder filled in from reference TRBV5-1 and TRBJ1-1): KAGVTQTPRYLIKTRGQQVTLSCSPISGHRSVSWYQQTPGQGLQFLFEYFSETQRNKGNFPGRFSGRQFSNSRSEMNVSTLELGDSALYLCASSQTRGHLNTEAFFGQGTRLTVV.

J is TRBJ1-2 and V is TRBV5-1, with TRBD1 matching 8 bases. This CDR3 spans 15 amino acids. The germline V gene has CDR1 SGHRS and CDR2 YFSETQ. Losses at the gene ends were 0 bases for V and 8 bases for J; bases not matched to a gene: 9. The CDR3 DNA reads as TGCGCCAGCAGCTTGGAAGCTGACAGGGGATTAGGCTACACCTTC. The encoded protein is CASSLEADRGLGYTF.

This clone has only a few counts. The V and J genes are TRBV2 and TRBJ2-5, with TRBD1 matching 7 bases. Germline lookup yields CDR1 SNHLY and CDR2 FYNNEI. CDR3 length: 14 residues. Trimming cost V 4 bases and J 5 bases; bases outside gene matches: 7. The CDR3 spells CASSADRLQETQYF. The CDR3 nucleotides are TGTGCCAGCAGTGCGGACAGGCTCCAGGAGACCCAGTACTTC.

This clone has a handful of counts. The rearrangement links TRBV27 to TRBJ2-7, with D unresolved. The germline V and J ends were trimmed by 0 bases and 6 bases, with 9 bases remaining between them. This CDR3 has 13 amino acids. Germline CDR1 MNHEY, CDR2 SMNVEV (reference sequence). The CDR3 DNA reads TGTGCCAGCAGTTTATCAAGGTCGGGCGAGCAGTACTTC. It specifies CASSLSRSGEQYF.

This chain links TRBV7-9 with TRBJ1-6; 10 nucleotides agree with TRBD1. After removal of 1 base from V and 10 bases from J, the junction contained 4 bases not matched to a gene. Germline V CDR1 and CDR2: SEHNR, FQNEAQ (reference sequence). This CDR3 comprises 15 residues. CDR3 amino acids: CASSLGGTGDSPLHF. CDR3 coding DNA: TGTGCCAGCAGCTTAGGAGGGACAGGGGACTCACCCCTCCACTTT.

V is TRBV6-6 and J is TRBJ2-7, with no clear D. Germline assignment: CDR1 MNHNY and CDR2 SVGAGI (reference sequence). Between the trimmed V and J ends, which lost 4 bases and 7 bases, there was a span of 14 bases. The CDR3 totals 13 residues. The CDR3, as DNA: TGTGCCAGCAGTTGGAATCCCTCGAGGGAGCAGTACTTC. It encodes CASSWNPSREQYF.

This chain links TRBV7-9 with TRBJ2-7; D gene ambiguous. The CDR3 length is 15 residues. Trimming shortened V by 4 bases and J by 3 bases, and 16 bases separated the two germline ends. Germline V lookup: CDR1 SEHNR, CDR2 FQNEAQ (reference sequence). The CDR3: CASSSLAPKNYEQYF. CDR3 DNA: TGTGCCAGCAGCTCCCTCGCGCCAAAGAACTACGAGCAGTACTTC.

This clone was picked up a small number of times. The V call is TRBV30, the J call TRBJ1-1; D possibly corresponds to TRBD1 (5 bases). Per the germline V gene, CDR1 is GTSNPN and CDR2 is SVGIG (reference sequence). V was clipped by 2 bases and J by 1 base, with 8 bases between them. There are 13 residues in the CDR3. CDR3 sequence: CAWSIDRNTEAFF. The CDR3 DNA sequence: TGTGCCTGGAGTATTGACAGGAACACTGAAGCTTTCTTT.

The gene calls are TRBV5-1 and TRBJ1-1, with D hard to call. This CDR3 has 14 residues. The germline CDR1 and CDR2 sequences are SGHRS and YFSETQ. The V end was cut by 0 bases, the J end by 5 bases, with 11 bases between. For the CDR3, the DNA is TGCGCCAGCAGCTTGGACGGATGGGCGACTGAAGCTTTCTTT. Its protein product is CASSLDGWATEAFF.

The chain links TRBV7-9 to TRBJ2-5, with TRBD2 matching over 8 bases. Germline V gives CDR1 SEHNR, CDR2 FQNEAQ (reference sequence). The CDR3 consists of 16 residues. J gave up 3 bases and V 7 bases, and 13 bases lay outside the gene matches. The CDR3 nucleotides are TGTGCCAGCAACAAAGGGGAGAGCGGGGGCAAAGAGACCCAGTACTTC. Its protein is CASNKGESGGKETQYF.

This clone was counted only a few times. This chain connects TRBV18 to TRBJ2-1; the match to TRBD2 covers 7 bases. Germline assignment: CDR1 KGHSH and CDR2 LQKENI. The J segment lost 5 bases and the V segment lost 4 bases, leaving 11 bases of the junction unmatched. This CDR3 contains 16 residues. The CDR3 protein is CASSLFAGENNNEQFF. The CDR3 DNA follows: TGTGCCAGCTCACTATTTGCGGGAGAGAATAACAATGAGCAGTTCTTC.

The chain has TRBV6-4 and TRBJ2-1; 11 positions match TRBD2. The germline CDR1 and CDR2 sequences are MRHNA and SNTAGT. The CDR3 totals 16 residues. With 6 bases clipped from V and 10 bases from J, the junction kept 14 bases outside the gene matches. The CDR3 is CASSELAGETLGEQFF. In DNA form, the CDR3 reads TGTGCCAGCAGCGAACTAGCGGGGGAGACCCTTGGAGAGCAGTTCTTC.

This clone was seen a few times. In DNA, the CDR3 is TGTGCCAGCAGCGTAGCGGCAGGGGACACCGGGGAGCTGTTTTTT. Its protein product is CASSVAAGDTGELFF. This chain links TRBV9 with TRBJ2-2; the D gene is possibly TRBD1 (6 bases). Per germline, CDR1 SGDLS and CDR2 YYNGEE. The CDR3 consists of 15 residues. With 0 bases removed from V and 3 bases from J, the gap between germline ends came to 9 bases. Variable domain in full (rest from reference TRBV9 and TRBJ2-2): DSGVTQTPKHLITATGQRVTLRCSPRSGDLSVYWYQQSLDQGLQFLIQYYNGEERAKGNILERFSAQQFPDLHSELNLSSLELGDSALYFCASSVAAGDTGELFFGEGSRLTVL.

The chain couples TRBV9 to TRBJ2-1, with 16 bases fitting TRBD2. Germline-derived CDR1 and CDR2 are SGDLS and YYNGEE. This CDR3 has 15 residues. After removal of 3 bases from V and 12 bases from J, the junction contained 6 bases not matched to a gene. Here the CDR3 reads CASSDGTSGGAGQFF. The CDR3 nucleotides read TGTGCCAGCAGCGACGGGACTAGCGGGGGGGCAGGGCAGTTCTTC.

The rearrangement joins TRBV2 to TRBJ1-2; D might be TRBD1 (6 bases). Germline V gene lookup returns CDR1 SNHLY and CDR2 FYNNEI. Trimming removed 1 base from V and 3 bases from J, with 6 bases in between. This CDR3 comprises 13 residues. CDR3 in DNA: TGTGCCAGCAGTGAAGACAGGGACTATGGCTACACCTTC. It encodes CASSEDRDYGYTF. Looking up the rest from reference TRBV2 and TRBJ1-2 gives the full variable domain: EPEVTQTPSHQVTQMGQEVILRCVPISNHLYFYWYRQILGQKVEFLVSFYNNEISEKSEIFDDQFSVERPDGSNFTLKIRSTKLEDSAMYFCASSEDRDYGYTFGSGTRLTVV.

The chain links TRBV11-1 to TRBJ2-5, with 11 bases aligning to TRBD1. With 4 bases clipped from V and 5 bases from J, the junction kept 6 bases outside the gene matches. CDR3 length: 15 amino acids. The germline V gene has CDR1 SGHAT and CDR2 FQDESV (reference sequence). This CDR3 is CASSSWDRGLETQYF. As DNA, the CDR3 is TGTGCCAGCAGCTCTTGGGACAGGGGGTTGGAGACCCAGTACTTC.

The CDR3 nucleotides read TGTGCTAGTGCCTTCAGGGAGACCCAGTACTTC. It specifies CASAFRETQYF. The gene calls are TRBV12-5 and TRBJ2-5; D is undetermined. The V end was cut by 7 bases, the J end by 5 bases, with 8 bases between. CDR3 length: 11 amino acids. Germline loops: CDR1 LGHNT, CDR2 FRNRAP.

This clone was observed once. The genes are TRBV7-8 and TRBJ1-1; D possibly corresponds to TRBD1 (6 bases). The CDR3 extends over 16 amino acids. Looked up from germline, CDR1 is SGHVS and CDR2 is FQNEAQ. With 4 bases removed from V and 4 bases from J, the gap between germline ends came to 19 bases. This chain's CDR3 is CASSSADRSLGTEAFF. The CDR3 bases are TGTGCCAGCAGCTCCGCGGACAGATCGCTGGGCACTGAAGCTTTCTTT.

The DNA of the CDR3 is TGTGCCAGCAGCCAAGAAAGACAGATCTATGGCTACACCTTC. This codes for CASSQERQIYGYTF. The chain carries TRBV4-2 and TRBJ1-2; D is perhaps TRBD1 (5 bases). Between the trimmed V and J ends, which lost 0 bases and 4 bases, there was a span of 9 bases. The CDR3 is 14 residues long. Germline values: CDR1 LGHNA, CDR2 YNFKEQ.

The chain joins TRBV27 to TRBJ2-2; a weak D match, TRBD2 (6 bases). The CDR3 loop spans 16 amino acids. Germline V gene data show CDR1 as MNHEY and CDR2 as SMNVEV (reference sequence). V dropped 2 bases and J dropped 1 base, with 11 bases sitting between them. The CDR3 here is CASSLIGRGNTGELFF. CDR3 bases: TGTGCCAGCAGTTTAATCGGGCGGGGGAACACCGGGGAGCTGTTTTTT.

This clone has a single count. The chain joins TRBV19 to TRBJ2-3; 10 positions agree with TRBD2. This CDR3 region has 16 residues. Germline V gene lookup returns CDR1 LNHDA and CDR2 SQIVND (reference sequence). Losses at the gene ends were 4 bases for V and 2 bases for J; bases not matched to a gene: 6. CDR3 bases: TGTGCCAGTAGTACCCTAGCGGGGGCGAACACAGATACGCAGTATTTT. Translating gives CASSTLAGANTDTQYF. Supplemented by reference TRBV19 and TRBJ2-3, the full variable domain reads DGGITQSPKYLFRKEGQNVTLSCEQNLNHDAMYWYRQDPGQGLRLIYYSQIVNDFQKGDIAEGYSVSREKKESFPLTVTSAQKNPTAFYLCASSTLAGANTDTQYFGPGTRLTVL.

The table lists this clone with a few counts. CDR3 DNA sequence: TGTGCCAGCAGCCTCACAGGGCAGAGCGGGGAGCTGTTTTTT. The encoded protein is CASSLTGQSGELFF. V is TRBV7-3 and J is TRBJ2-2, with D possibly being TRBD1 (6 bases). CDR1 is SGHTA and CDR2 is FQGTGA in the germline V gene. V was clipped by 5 bases and J by 7 bases, with 14 bases between them. The CDR3 consists of 14 residues. The full variable domain, its missing parts supplied by reference TRBV7-3 and TRBJ2-2, is GAGVSQTPSNKVTEKGKYVELRCDPISGHTALYWYRQSLGQGPEFLIYFQGTGAADDSGLPNDRFFAVRPEGSVSTLKIQRTERGDSAVYLCASSLTGQSGELFFGEGSRLTVL.

The rearrangement joins TRBV5-4 to TRBJ2-5; 7 bases are a match to TRBD2. The junction had 15 bases not matched to a gene; V was cut back by 6 bases and J by 4 bases. The length of the CDR3 is 16 residues. Germline-derived CDR1 and CDR2 are SGHNT and YYREEE (reference sequence). This CDR3 is CASTSGTTRRGETQYF. In nucleotides, the CDR3 is TGTGCCAGCACCTCCGGGACTACTCGAAGGGGAGAGACCCAGTACTTC. The variable domain in full, with the rest retrieved from reference TRBV5-4 and TRBJ2-5, is ETGVTQSPTHLIKTRGQQVTLRCSSQSGHNTVSWYQQALGQGPQFIFQYYREEENGRGNFPPRFSGLQFPNYSSELNVNALELDDSALYLCASTSGTTRRGETQYFGPGTRLLVL.